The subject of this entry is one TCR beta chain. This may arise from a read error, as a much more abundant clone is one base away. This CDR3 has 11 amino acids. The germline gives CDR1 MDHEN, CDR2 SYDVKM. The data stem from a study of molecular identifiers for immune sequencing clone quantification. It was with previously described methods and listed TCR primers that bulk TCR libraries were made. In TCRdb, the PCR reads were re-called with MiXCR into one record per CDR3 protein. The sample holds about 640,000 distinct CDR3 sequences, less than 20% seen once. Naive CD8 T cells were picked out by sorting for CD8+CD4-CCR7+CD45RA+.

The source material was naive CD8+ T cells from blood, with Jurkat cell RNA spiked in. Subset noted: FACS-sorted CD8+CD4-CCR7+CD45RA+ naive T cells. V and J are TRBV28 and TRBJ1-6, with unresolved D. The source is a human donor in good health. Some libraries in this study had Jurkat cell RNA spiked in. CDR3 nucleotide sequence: TGTGCCTCAAAGGGAGTTCACCCCCTCTACTTT. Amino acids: CASKGVHPLYF.